The source of this T cell receptor beta chain is a study of T cell responses to AZD1222 COVID-19 vaccine. Points from the study as a whole: The donor cohort was predominantly white British with a female majority, and clonal diversity may have been underestimated. Baseline testing showed seropositivity in only six or seven AZD1222 recipients. Of spike-specific TCRs, nearly half reportedly target regions left unmutated in variants. There were vaccine-associated CD4 TCRs across spike, dominant at 160-218 and 743-854.

A word on this clone: Its antigen is not identified.

TCRdb keeps only in-frame clones here, not all; method: immunoSEQ multiplex PCR. The sample yields around 99,000 clones, approximately 91% seen once. CDR3 length: 16 residues. Germline V gene lookup returns CDR1 LGHDT and CDR2 YNNKEL (reference sequence). After removal of 2 bases from V and 10 bases from J, the junction contained 6 bases not matched to a gene. The source of this sequence is an adult who received the AZD1222 COVID-19 vaccine. The chain has TRBV3-1 (or the pseudogene TRBV3-2) and TRBJ1-6, with TRBD1 identical over 12 bases. The sample here was peripheral blood, taken 28 days after the second AZD1222 dose. CDR3 DNA sequence: TGTGCCAGCAGCCAAAGGGACAGGGGGCTGATATCACCCCTCCACTTT. Translating it yields CASSQRDRGLISPLHF.